A selection of T cell receptor beta chains follows, all from one sample in a study of cytomegalovirus exposure and HLA in healthy donors. Some clones are missing from TCRdb's copy, which holds only in-frame ones; the method was immunoSEQ multiplex PCR. The table includes some 200,000 clones, approximately 11% detected once. Sequencing input: PBMCs. These receptors were obtained from a man aged 50 or older in good health and CMV-seropositive. CDR3s include the opening cysteine and the closing phenylalanine or tryptophan. A D gene is named only where the DNA matches it firmly. Not all rows give a size; the values are once, few, many and, for expanded clones, a class.

V: TRBV5-6
size: -
D: TRBD1
J: TRBJ2-1
DNA: TGTGCCAGCAGCTTGGCGGGGCCGGGACAGGGACTATACAATGAGCAGTTCTTC
CDR3: CASSLAGPGQGLYNEQFF

V: TRBV28
size: many
D: -
J: TRBJ1-4
DNA: TGTGCCAGCACAGGGGTGGGGACTAATGAAAAACTGTTTTTT
CDR3: CASTGVGTNEKLFF

V: TRBV19
size: few
D: -
J: TRBJ2-3
DNA: TGTGCCAGTAGTAGGGAGTACGGGAGAGGTACGCAGTATTTT
CDR3: CASSREYGRGTQYF

V: TRBV27
size: -
D: -
J: TRBJ1-4
DNA: TGTGCCAGCAGTTTATTCGTGGCAGGGGATGAAAAACTGTTTTTT
CDR3: CASSLFVAGDEKLFF

V: TRBV4-2
size: -
D: -
J: TRBJ1-1
DNA: TGTGCCAGCAGCCAAGATCAGGGGACCCACACTGAAGCTTTCTTT
CDR3: CASSQDQGTHTEAFF

V: TRBV6-6
size: few
D: -
J: TRBJ1-5
DNA: TGTGCCAGCAAGCTACCCACGGGGTCCTTCCAGCACCAGCATTTT
CDR3: CASKLPTGSFQHQHF

V: TRBV29-1
size: few
D: -
J: TRBJ2-7
DNA: TGCAGCGTTGAAGAGGCAGGATACGAGCAGTACTTC
CDR3: CSVEEAGYEQYF

V: TRBV19
size: -
D: TRBD1
J: TRBJ1-2
DNA: TGTGCCAGTAGTACCCCCTCGGACAGGGTTGGGGGCTACACCTTC
CDR3: CASSTPSDRVGGYTF

V: TRBV9
size: -
D: TRBD2
J: TRBJ2-2
DNA: TGTGCCAGCAGCGTAGGGGTTAGCGGGGGGGCCGGGGGAACCGGGGAGCTGTTTTTT
CDR3: CASSVGVSGGAGGTGELFF

V: TRBV4-1
size: -
D: -
J: TRBJ2-2
DNA: TGCGCCAGCAGCCAGGGGCAGAACACCGGGGAGCTGTTTTTT
CDR3: CASSQGQNTGELFF

V: TRBV30
size: few
D: TRBD1
J: TRBJ1-1
DNA: TGTGCCTGGACAGGGGGCTACACTGAAGCTTTCTTT
CDR3: CAWTGGYTEAFF

V: TRBV11-2
size: few
D: -
J: TRBJ2-1
DNA: TGTGCCAGCGGCCGCCGGGGTAGTTTCAATGAGCAGTTCTTC
CDR3: CASGRRGSFNEQFF

V: TRBV12-5
size: few
D: -
J: TRBJ2-5
DNA: TGTGCTAGTGGCCCCGCCGGGGTCCAAGAGACCCAGTACTTC
CDR3: CASGPAGVQETQYF

V: TRBV10-2
size: few
D: TRBD1
J: TRBJ2-1
DNA: TGCGCCAGCGGGGGACAGGGCCATGAGCAGTTCTTC
CDR3: CASGGQGHEQFF

V: TRBV27
size: few
D: -
J: TRBJ1-6
DNA: TGTGCCAGCAGTTCCTCCTGGGGAGTAGAGAATTCACCCCTCCACTTT
CDR3: CASSSSWGVENSPLHF

V: TRBV10-3
size: few
D: -
J: TRBJ2-5
DNA: TGTGCCATCAGTGAGACGGAAGAGACCCAGTACTTC
CDR3: CAISETEETQYF

V: TRBV11-3
size: -
D: -
J: TRBJ2-5
DNA: TGTGCCAGCAGCACCCACAGGCAAGAGACCCAGTACTTC
CDR3: CASSTHRQETQYF

V: TRBV7-9
size: few
D: TRBD2
J: TRBJ2-1
DNA: TGTGCCAGCAGCTTCCTCGCGGGGGAGAACAATGAGCAGTTCTTC
CDR3: CASSFLAGENNEQFF

V: TRBV5-6
size: few
D: -
J: TRBJ1-6
DNA: TGTGCCAGCAGCTTACGCTCGACCGGGGTGAATTCACCCCTCCACTTT
CDR3: CASSLRSTGVNSPLHF

V: TRBV28
size: -
D: -
J: TRBJ1-5
DNA: TGTGCCAGCAGCCTTCAGGGGCCCGGGCAGCCCCAGCATTTT
CDR3: CASSLQGPGQPQHF

V: TRBV11-3
size: few
D: -
J: TRBJ1-4
DNA: TGTGCCAGCAGCATGACTGCAACTAATGAAAAACTGTTTTTT
CDR3: CASSMTATNEKLFF

V: TRBV2
size: few
D: -
J: TRBJ2-2
DNA: TGTGCCAGTATGGGGACACGGGTAACCGGGGAGCTGTTTTTT
CDR3: CASMGTRVTGELFF

V: TRBV5-4
size: few
D: TRBD1
J: TRBJ1-4
DNA: TGTGCCAGCAGCCGAGGGGGCGCGGGGGAAAAACTGTTTTTT
CDR3: CASSRGGAGEKLFF

V: TRBV5-1
size: few
D: -
J: TRBJ2-3
DNA: TGCGCCAGCAGCTTGGGGACTTTCCTGGGCACAGATACGCAGTATTTT
CDR3: CASSLGTFLGTDTQYF

V: TRBV2
size: few
D: TRBD1
J: TRBJ2-3
DNA: TGTGCCAGCAGTGAACAGGGGGTGGGGAAAGATACGCAGTATTTT
CDR3: CASSEQGVGKDTQYF

V: TRBV6-1
size: few
D: TRBD1
J: TRBJ1-1
DNA: TGTGCCAGCGGCTGGGACAGGAACACTGAAGCTTTCTTT
CDR3: CASGWDRNTEAFF

V: TRBV25-1
size: -
D: TRBD1
J: TRBJ1-1
DNA: TGTGCCAGCACATCGGACAGGGGGGTGGGAGCTTTCTTT
CDR3: CASTSDRGVGAFF

V: TRBV7-9
size: few
D: -
J: TRBJ1-1
DNA: TGTGCCAGCAGCTCGACAGGACTCTCCCCCTGGGGCACTGAAGCTTTCTTT
CDR3: CASSSTGLSPWGTEAFF

V: TRBV11-2
size: -
D: -
J: TRBJ2-2
DNA: TGTGCCAGCAGCTTAGATTACGGGGAGCTGTTTTTT
CDR3: CASSLDYGELFF

V: TRBV27
size: few
D: -
J: TRBJ1-1
DNA: TGTGCCAGCAGTTTACCACCCTCACAGGGGAACACTGAAGCTTTCTTT
CDR3: CASSLPPSQGNTEAFF

V: TRBV27
size: few
D: TRBD2
J: TRBJ2-2
DNA: TGTGCCAGCAGTCCCTCGGGGGGGGTGCGCACCGGGGAGCTGTTTTTT
CDR3: CASSPSGGVRTGELFF

V: TRBV6-6
size: few
D: -
J: TRBJ2-5
DNA: TGTGCCAGCAGTTGGGGAGGTGTTGAAGAGACCCAGTACTTC
CDR3: CASSWGGVEETQYF

V: TRBV5-1
size: few
D: -
J: TRBJ1-6
DNA: TGCGCCAGCAGCTTGGGCCGGAGCGGCCCCTATAATTCACCCCTCCACTTT
CDR3: CASSLGRSGPYNSPLHF

V: TRBV7-2
size: few
D: TRBD1
J: TRBJ1-6
DNA: TGTGCCAGCAGTACAGGGGGCCCACCCCTCCACTTT
CDR3: CASSTGGPPLHF

V: TRBV4-1
size: -
D: TRBD1
J: TRBJ1-2
DNA: TGCGCCAGCAGCCGCGAGGGACAGTCTAACTATGGCTACACCTTC
CDR3: CASSREGQSNYGYTF

V: TRBV6-1
size: -
D: -
J: TRBJ1-4
DNA: TGTGCCAGCAGTGACAGGGGAGGGGAAAAACTGTTTTTT
CDR3: CASSDRGGEKLFF

V: TRBV5-1
size: few
D: TRBD2
J: TRBJ2-3
DNA: TGCGCCAGCAGCAATACCGGGACTAGCGGGGGGGGCAAAACAGATACGCAGTATTTT
CDR3: CASSNTGTSGGGKTDTQYF

V: TRBV15
size: -
D: -
J: TRBJ2-5
DNA: TGTGCCACCAGCAGAGATGTCCGATCGGCCCAGTACTTC
CDR3: CATSRDVRSAQYF

V: TRBV7-9
size: few
D: -
J: TRBJ1-2
DNA: TGTGCCAGCAGCTTAGAGGGGCGACAGCGATCGCTCTATGGCTACACCTTC
CDR3: CASSLEGRQRSLYGYTF

V: TRBV7-2
size: -
D: -
J: TRBJ2-2
DNA: TGTGCCAGCAGCACACGGACAGCGAACACCGGGGAGCTGTTTTTT
CDR3: CASSTRTANTGELFF

V: TRBV19
size: few
D: TRBD2
J: TRBJ2-3
DNA: TGTGCCAGTAGTATTAGGACTAGCTGGCATTTT
CDR3: CASSIRTSWHF

V: TRBV10-3
size: few
D: -
J: TRBJ2-7
DNA: TGTGCCATCAGTGAGCGGGCAGGGGCCTATTCCTACGAGCAGTACTTC
CDR3: CAISERAGAYSYEQYF

V: TRBV11-1
size: -
D: -
J: TRBJ1-1
DNA: TGTGCCAGCAGCCCCTTATCGGGGATTAAGGACACTGAAGCTTTCTTT
CDR3: CASSPLSGIKDTEAFF

V: TRBV4-1
size: -
D: -
J: TRBJ1-6
DNA: TGCGCCAGCAGCCATTACCCAGATTCACCCCTCCACTTT
CDR3: CASSHYPDSPLHF

V: TRBV4-3
size: few
D: -
J: TRBJ2-7
DNA: TGCGCCAGCAGCCCCACCCGGGTGGCGTACTTC
CDR3: CASSPTRVAYF

V: TRBV6-5
size: -
D: TRBD2
J: TRBJ2-5
DNA: TGTGCCAGCAGTTACGCGGGGGGGAAAGAGACCCAGTACTTC
CDR3: CASSYAGGKETQYF

V: TRBV7-2
size: -
D: TRBD1
J: TRBJ1-6
DNA: TGTGCCAGCAGCTTTAGGACAGGGAGGAATTCACCCCTCCACTTT
CDR3: CASSFRTGRNSPLHF

V: TRBV2
size: few
D: -
J: TRBJ2-2
DNA: TGTGCCAGCAAGGCAGGGTGGGGTCCCGGGGAGCTGTTTTTT
CDR3: CASKAGWGPGELFF

V: TRBV4-1
size: few
D: -
J: TRBJ2-7
DNA: TGCGCCAGCAGCCACCGATGGGGACAAGCCCTTACGTTCTACGAGCAGTACTTC
CDR3: CASSHRWGQALTFYEQYF

V: TRBV14
size: -
D: -
J: TRBJ2-5
DNA: TGTGCCAGCAGCCAAACTATTCGGGAGACCCAGTACTTC
CDR3: CASSQTIRETQYF

V: TRBV5-1
size: -
D: -
J: TRBJ1-3
DNA: TGCGCCAGCAGCCCCGGCGGGGCTGGAAACACCATATATTTT
CDR3: CASSPGGAGNTIYF

V: TRBV11-3
size: -
D: -
J: TRBJ1-3
DNA: TGTGCCAGCAGCTTGGGGCGCGGAAACACCATATATTTT
CDR3: CASSLGRGNTIYF

V: TRBV5-6
size: few
D: TRBD2
J: TRBJ2-3
DNA: TGTGCCAGCAGCTACCCGGGACTAGCAGATTCTAGCACAGATACGCAGTATTTT
CDR3: CASSYPGLADSSTDTQYF

V: TRBV9
size: few
D: -
J: TRBJ1-3
DNA: TGTGCCAGCAGCGTACTAGGTACCTACTCTGGAAACACCATATATTTT
CDR3: CASSVLGTYSGNTIYF

V: TRBV25-1
size: -
D: -
J: TRBJ1-1
DNA: TGTGCCAGCAGTATCCTAGGGGACACTGAAGCTTTCTTT
CDR3: CASSILGDTEAFF

V: TRBV11-3
size: -
D: -
J: TRBJ1-1
DNA: TGTGCCAGCAGTTCATCCTCCCCTCCTGGACACCGTGGAGCTGAAGCTTTCTTT
CDR3: CASSSSSPPGHRGAEAFF

V: TRBV7-6
size: -
D: -
J: TRBJ2-5
DNA: TGTGCCAGCAGCTTAGGGGCGGGGACCCAAGAGACCCAGTACTTC
CDR3: CASSLGAGTQETQYF

V: TRBV6-5
size: many
D: -
J: TRBJ1-5
DNA: TGTGCCAGCAGTTACTCGGGGGGGGCGGGTCAGCCCCAGCATTTT
CDR3: CASSYSGGAGQPQHF

V: TRBV28
size: -
D: -
J: TRBJ1-4
DNA: TGTGCCAGCAGTCTACGACTCGGGACAACAACTAATGAAAAACTGTTTTTT
CDR3: CASSLRLGTTTNEKLFF

V: TRBV4-2
size: -
D: -
J: TRBJ2-1
DNA: TGTGCCAGCAGCCAAGTCGGGGATGACAATGAGCAGTTCTTC
CDR3: CASSQVGDDNEQFF